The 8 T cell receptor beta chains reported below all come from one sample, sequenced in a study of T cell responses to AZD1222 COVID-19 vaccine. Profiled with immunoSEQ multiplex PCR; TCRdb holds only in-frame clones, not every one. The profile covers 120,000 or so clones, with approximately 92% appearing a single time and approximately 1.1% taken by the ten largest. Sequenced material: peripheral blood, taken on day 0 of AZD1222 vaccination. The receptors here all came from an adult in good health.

The CDR3 sequence is CAFHEGELFF. The CDR3 region has the DNA TGTGCCTTCCACGAGGGGGAGCTGTTTTTT. The chain is built from TRBV30 and TRBJ2-2; no clear D. This CDR3 is 10 amino acids long. V was clipped by 7 bases and J by 8 bases, with 8 bases between them. In germline, CDR1 is GTSNPN, CDR2 SVGIG (reference sequence). The entire variable domain, with the rest obtained from reference TRBV30 and TRBJ2-2, is as follows: SQTIHQWPATLVQPVGSPLSLECTVEGTSNPNLYWYRQAAGRGLQLLFYSVGIGQISSEVPQNLSASRPQDRQFILSSKKLLLSDSGFYLCAFHEGELFFGEGSRLTVL.

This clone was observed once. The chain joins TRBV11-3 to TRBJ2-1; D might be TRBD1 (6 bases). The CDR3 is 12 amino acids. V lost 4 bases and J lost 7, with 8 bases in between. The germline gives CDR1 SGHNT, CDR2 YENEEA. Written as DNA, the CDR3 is TGTGCCAGCAGCTCTACAGGGAATGAGCAGTTCTTC. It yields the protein CASSSTGNEQFF.

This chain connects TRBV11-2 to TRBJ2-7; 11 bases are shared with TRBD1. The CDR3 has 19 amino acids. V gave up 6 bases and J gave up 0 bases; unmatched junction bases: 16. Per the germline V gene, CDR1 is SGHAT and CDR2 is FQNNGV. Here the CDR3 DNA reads TGTGCCAGCAGACAAGGACAGGGGGCGGAGCGGGCCTTCTCCTACGAGCAGTACTTC. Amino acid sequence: CASRQGQGAERAFSYEQYF.

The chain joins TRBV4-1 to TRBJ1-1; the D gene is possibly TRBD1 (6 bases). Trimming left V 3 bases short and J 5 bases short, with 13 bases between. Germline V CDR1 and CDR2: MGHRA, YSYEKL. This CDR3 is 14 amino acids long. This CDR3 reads CASSQTGGRTEAFF. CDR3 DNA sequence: TGCGCCAGCAGCCAGACAGGAGGTCGGACTGAAGCTTTCTTT.

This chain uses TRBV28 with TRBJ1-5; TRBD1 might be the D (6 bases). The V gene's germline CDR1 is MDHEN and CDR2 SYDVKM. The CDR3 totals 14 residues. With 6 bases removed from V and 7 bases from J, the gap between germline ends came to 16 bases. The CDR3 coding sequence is TGTGCCAGCAGCCACGACAGGATCCCCCAGCCCCAGCATTTT. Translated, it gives CASSHDRIPQPQHF.

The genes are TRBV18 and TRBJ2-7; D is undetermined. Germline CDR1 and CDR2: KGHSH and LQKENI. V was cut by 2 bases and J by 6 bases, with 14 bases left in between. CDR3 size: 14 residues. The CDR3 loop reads CASSPNWAGFEQYF. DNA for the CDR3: TGTGCCAGCTCACCAAATTGGGCCGGGTTCGAGCAGTACTTC.

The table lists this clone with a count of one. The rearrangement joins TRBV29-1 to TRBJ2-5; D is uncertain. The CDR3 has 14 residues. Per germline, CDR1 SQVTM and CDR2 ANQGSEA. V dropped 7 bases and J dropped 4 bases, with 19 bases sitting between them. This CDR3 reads CSGLRTPLGETQYF. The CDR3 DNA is TGCAGCGGCCTTCGGACCCCCTTGGGAGAGACCCAGTACTTC.

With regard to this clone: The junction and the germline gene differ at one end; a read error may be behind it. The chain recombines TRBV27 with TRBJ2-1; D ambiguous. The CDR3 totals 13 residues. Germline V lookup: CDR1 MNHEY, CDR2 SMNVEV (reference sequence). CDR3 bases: TGTGCCAGCAGTTTTGGATCCTATAATGAGCAGTTCTTC. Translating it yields CASSFGSYNEQFF.